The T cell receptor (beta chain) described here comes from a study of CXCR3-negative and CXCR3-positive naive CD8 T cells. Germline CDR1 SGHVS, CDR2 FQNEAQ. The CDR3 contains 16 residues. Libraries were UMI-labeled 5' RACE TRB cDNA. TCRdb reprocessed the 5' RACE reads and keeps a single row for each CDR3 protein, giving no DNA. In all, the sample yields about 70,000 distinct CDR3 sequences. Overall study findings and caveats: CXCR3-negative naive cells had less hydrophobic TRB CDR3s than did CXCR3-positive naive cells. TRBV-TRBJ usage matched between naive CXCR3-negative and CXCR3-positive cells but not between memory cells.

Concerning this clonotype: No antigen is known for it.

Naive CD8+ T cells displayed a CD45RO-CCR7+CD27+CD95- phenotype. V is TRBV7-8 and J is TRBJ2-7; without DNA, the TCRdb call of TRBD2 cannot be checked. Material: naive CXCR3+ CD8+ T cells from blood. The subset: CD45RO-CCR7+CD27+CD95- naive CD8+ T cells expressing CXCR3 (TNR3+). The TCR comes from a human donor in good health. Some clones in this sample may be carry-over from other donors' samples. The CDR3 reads CASSPPSGRISYEQYF.